Described below is a single TCR beta chain sequence and its context. These data belong to a study of graft-versus-host responses after intestinal transplantation. With 10 bases removed from V and 6 bases from J, the gap between germline ends came to 22 bases. Germline CDR1 and CDR2: WNHNN and SYGVQD (reference sequence). CDR3 length: 15 residues. Only in-frame clones appear in the TCRdb table, and some are missing; sequencing was by immunoSEQ multiplex PCR. The repertoire holds around 8,000 clones, about a third seen once, with roughly 6% in the top ten. This rearrangement joins TRBV10-1 to TRBJ2-1; possible D gene TRBD1, 6 bases. This receptor was taken from a human patient who received an intestinal transplant. The material was alloreactive CD4+ T cells from a mixed lymphocyte reaction culture, obtained before intestinal transplant. Described subset: CFSE-low proliferating T cells sorted from roughly six-day pre-transplant mixed lymphocyte reaction (GvH or HvG direction). The CDR3 DNA sequence: TGCGCCACCCAATACAGGGAGAGATACGGCAATGAGCAGTTCTTC. It specifies CATQYRERYGNEQFF.